Detailed here is one TCR beta chain. The PCR had 60 Vbeta and 13 Jbeta primers. The assay was immunoSEQ multiplex PCR, and TCRdb's table has in-frame clones only and misses some. Among about 83,000 clones listed, around three quarters were seen once. This record comes from a study of cytomegalovirus exposure and HLA in healthy donors. The trim removed 6 bases at V and 7 bases at J, leaving 3 bases unmatched. CDR3 length: 13 residues. Germline CDR1 reads MDHEN; CDR2 reads SYDVKM. This receptor was taken from a man aged 60-69 years in good health and CMV-seronegative. Sequenced material: PBMCs. This chain joins TRBV28 and TRBJ1-2, with TRBD1 identical over 12 bases. As DNA, the CDR3 is TGTGCCAGCAGGGGGACAGGGGGCGTTGGCTACACCTTC. Protein: CASRGTGGVGYTF.